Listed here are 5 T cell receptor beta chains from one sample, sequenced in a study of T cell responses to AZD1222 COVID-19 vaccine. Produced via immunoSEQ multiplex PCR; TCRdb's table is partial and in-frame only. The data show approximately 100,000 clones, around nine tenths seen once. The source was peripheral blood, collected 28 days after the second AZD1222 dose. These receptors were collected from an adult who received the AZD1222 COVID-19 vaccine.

The CDR3 nucleotides are TGTGCCAGCTTTCTTGCGCAGGGGGTGTTCTCTGGAAACACCATATATTTT. Protein product: CASFLAQGVFSGNTIYF. V usage is TRBV2 and J usage is TRBJ1-3, with 7 bases lining up with TRBD1. J lost 0 bases, V lost 8 bases, and 13 bases had no gene match. CDR3 length: 17 amino acids. From germline, CDR1 is SNHLY and CDR2 FYNNEI.

CDR3: CATSGLSTSGTETQYF. CDR3 sequence (DNA): TGTGCCACCAGTGGCTTATCTACTAGCGGGACGGAGACCCAGTACTTC. V is TRBV24-1 and J is TRBJ2-5; 10 positions match TRBD2. V lost 5 bases, J lost 5 bases, and 10 bases stayed unmatched. This CDR3 comprises 16 residues. Per the germline V gene, CDR1 is KGHDR and CDR2 is SFDVKD.

The CDR3 here is CASSDGGANSPLHF. CDR3 in DNA: TGCGCCAGCAGTGATGGAGGGGCTAATTCACCCCTCCACTTT. The chain carries TRBV10-2 and TRBJ1-6, with D tentatively TRBD1 (5 bases). The CDR3 extends over 14 amino acids. CDR1 is WSHSY, CDR2 SAAADI, per germline. V lost 3 bases and J lost 6, with 9 bases in between.

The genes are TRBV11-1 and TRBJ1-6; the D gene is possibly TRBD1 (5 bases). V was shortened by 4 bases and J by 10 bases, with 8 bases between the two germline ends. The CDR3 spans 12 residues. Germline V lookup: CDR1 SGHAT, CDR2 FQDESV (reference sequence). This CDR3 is CASSYTGSPLHF. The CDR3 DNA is TGTGCCAGCAGCTATACAGGATCACCCCTCCACTTT. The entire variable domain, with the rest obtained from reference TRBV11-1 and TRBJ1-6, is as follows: EAEVAQSPRYKITEKSQAVAFWCDPISGHATLYWYRQILGQGPELLVQFQDESVVDDSQLPKDRFSAERLKGVDSTLKIQPAELGDSAMYLCASSYTGSPLHFGNGTRLTVT.

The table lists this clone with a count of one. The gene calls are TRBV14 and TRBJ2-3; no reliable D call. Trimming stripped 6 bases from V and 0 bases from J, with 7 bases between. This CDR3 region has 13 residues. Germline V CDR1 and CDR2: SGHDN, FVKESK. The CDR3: CASRGTSTDTQYF. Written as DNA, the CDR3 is TGTGCCAGCAGGGGCACTAGCACAGATACGCAGTATTTT.